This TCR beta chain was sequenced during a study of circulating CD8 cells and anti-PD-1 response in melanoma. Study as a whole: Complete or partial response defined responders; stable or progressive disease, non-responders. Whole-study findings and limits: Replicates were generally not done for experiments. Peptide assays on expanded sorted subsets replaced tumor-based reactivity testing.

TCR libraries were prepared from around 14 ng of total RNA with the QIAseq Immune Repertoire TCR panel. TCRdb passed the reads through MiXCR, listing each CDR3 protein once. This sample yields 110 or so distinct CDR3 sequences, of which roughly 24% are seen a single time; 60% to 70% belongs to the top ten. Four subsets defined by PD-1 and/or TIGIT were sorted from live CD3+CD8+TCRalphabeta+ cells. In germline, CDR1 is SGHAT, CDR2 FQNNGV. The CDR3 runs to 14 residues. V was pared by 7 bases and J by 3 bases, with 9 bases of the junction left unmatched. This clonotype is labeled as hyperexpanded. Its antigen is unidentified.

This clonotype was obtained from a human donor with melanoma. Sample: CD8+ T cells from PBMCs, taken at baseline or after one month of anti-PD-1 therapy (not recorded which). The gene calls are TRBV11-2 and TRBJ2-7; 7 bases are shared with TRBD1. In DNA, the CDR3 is TGTGCCAGCAACCCCGGGACAGTAGACTACGAGCAGTACTTC. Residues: CASNPGTVDYEQYF.